This entry concerns a single T cell receptor (beta chain). This sample stems from a study of monozygotic twins with inflammatory bowel disease. Germline loops: CDR1 WSHSY, CDR2 SAAADI. This CDR3 has 13 residues. TCRdb re-called the 5' RACE reads; one entry per CDR3 protein, DNA not given. Its listing shows nearly 450,000 distinct CDR3 sequences. The chain combines TRBV10-2 with TRBJ1-1; TCRdb lists TRBD1, though no DNA is available to test this call. The sequence came from a human donor with ulcerative colitis or Crohn's disease, or a healthy co-twin of an affected twin (not recorded which). Sample: blood. This CDR3 is CASSGTGETEAFF.